The clone carrying this TCR beta chain registers medium-sized by frequency. Its specificity is unknown. The data are from a study of T cells expressing NK-cell markers. For the study at large: Researchers got TCR beta repertoires out of sorted CD3+CD56+NKG2C+, CD3+CD56+NKG2C- and CD3+CD56-NKG2C+ T cells. The sequencing cohort of eight donors included seven HCMV-seropositive individuals and one seronegative individual. Points from the study as a whole: A handful of donors showed these clonotypes also leading the CD3+CD56-NKG2C+ fraction.

Reanalyzing the 5' RACE reads, TCRdb keeps one entry per CDR3 protein, without DNA. The sample table sets out 150,000 to 200,000 distinct CDR3 sequences. The clonotype comes from a man aged 18 to 69 in good health. Sequences were obtained from blood T cells: a sorted CD56 or NKG2C T cell subset, CD4+ or CD8+ T cells, or bulk PBMC T cells (not recorded which).

The CDR3: CASSLFGNTEAFF. The J gene is TRBJ1-1, the V gene TRBV7-9. CDR3 length: 13 residues. Germline CDR1 SEHNR, CDR2 FQNEAQ (reference sequence).